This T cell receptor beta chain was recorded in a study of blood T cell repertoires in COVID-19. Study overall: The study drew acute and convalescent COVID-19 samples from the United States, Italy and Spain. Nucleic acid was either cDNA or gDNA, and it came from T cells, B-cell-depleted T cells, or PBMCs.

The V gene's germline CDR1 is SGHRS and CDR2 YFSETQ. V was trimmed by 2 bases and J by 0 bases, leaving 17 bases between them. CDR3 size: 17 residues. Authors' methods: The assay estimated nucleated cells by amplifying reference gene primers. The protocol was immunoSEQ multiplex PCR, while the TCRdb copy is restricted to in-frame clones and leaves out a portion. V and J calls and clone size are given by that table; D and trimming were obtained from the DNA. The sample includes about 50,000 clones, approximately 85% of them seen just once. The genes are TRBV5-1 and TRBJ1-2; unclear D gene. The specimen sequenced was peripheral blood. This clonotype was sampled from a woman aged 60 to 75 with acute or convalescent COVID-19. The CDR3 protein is CASSLTGQRSANYGYTF. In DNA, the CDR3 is TGCGCCAGCAGCTTAACTGGTCAGAGGAGCGCTAACTATGGCTACACCTTC.